A selection of T cell receptor beta chains follows, all from one sample in a study of chemoradiotherapy in HPV16-positive cancers. The table came from immunoSEQ multiplex PCR; TCRdb's copy has only in-frame clones and leaves some out. The sample holds around 30,000 clones, approximately 91% seen once. The material sequenced was blood, taken from a patient who underwent chemoradiotherapy. The receptors originated from a human donor with HPV-associated anogenital cancer. CDR3s include the opening cysteine and the closing phenylalanine or tryptophan. Fields, in order: V gene, J gene, D gene, clone size, CDR3 protein, CDR3 DNA. The D gene is left open where the match is weak. Clone size is shown for a subset of rows, as once, few, many or a class of expanded clone.

TRBV4-1	TRBJ2-1	-	-	CASSLSTSVNEQFF	TGCGCCAGCAGCCTTTCGACTAGTGTCAATGAGCAGTTCTTC
TRBV5-1	TRBJ2-2	TRBD2	-	CASSLAGSLAGGPDTGELFF	TGCGCCAGCAGCTTGGCCGGTAGCCTAGCGGGAGGGCCCGACACCGGGGAGCTGTTTTTT
TRBV6-5	TRBJ1-2	-	-	CASRTQEDYGYTF	TGTGCCAGCAGAACTCAGGAGGACTATGGCTACACCTTC
TRBV6-6	TRBJ2-1	-	-	CASSPPAQFNNEQFF	TGTGCCAGCAGCCCTCCGGCCCAGTTTAACAATGAGCAGTTCTTC
TRBV9	TRBJ2-3	TRBD2	-	CASSAREGGSTDTQYF	TGTGCCAGCAGCGCTAGGGAGGGAGGGTCCACAGATACGCAGTATTTT
TRBV28	TRBJ1-3	-	once	CASSLHDRSGNTIYF	TGTGCCAGCAGTCTCCATGACAGATCTGGAAACACCATATATTTT
TRBV19	TRBJ1-5	-	once	CASSVGGFFSNQPQHF	TGTGCCAGTAGCGTGGGGGGCTTTTTTAGCAATCAGCCCCAGCATTTT
TRBV5-6	TRBJ2-2	TRBD1	-	CASSSDRLYGELFF	TGTGCCAGCAGCTCGGACAGGCTCTACGGGGAGCTGTTTTTT
TRBV5-1	TRBJ2-3	TRBD2	-	CASSPAVAGDTQYF	TGCGCCAGCAGCCCCGCGGTAGCGGGAGATACGCAGTATTTT
TRBV5-1	TRBJ1-2	TRBD1	-	CASSLSSTGGESYGYTF	TGCGCCAGCAGCTTGTCTTCGACAGGGGGAGAGTCCTATGGCTACACCTTC
TRBV4-1	TRBJ1-3	-	-	CASSQVVPVHSGNTIYF	TGCGCCAGCAGCCAAGTCGTCCCAGTCCACTCTGGAAACACCATATATTTT
TRBV9	TRBJ1-3	TRBD1	-	CASSAGQARSGNTIYF	TGTGCCAGCAGCGCTGGACAGGCCCGCTCTGGAAACACCATATATTTT
TRBV7-9	TRBJ2-7	-	-	CASSPGQLYEQYF	TGTGCCAGCAGCCCCGGACAGCTCTACGAGCAGTACTTC
TRBV4-3	TRBJ2-6	-	-	CASSQGTSGANVLTF	TGCGCCAGCAGCCAAGGTACGTCTGGGGCCAACGTCCTGACTTTC
TRBV12-5	TRBJ2-1	-	-	CASGLESGPADNEQFF	TGTGCTAGTGGTTTGGAGAGCGGCCCGGCCGACAATGAGCAGTTCTTC
TRBV6-6	TRBJ2-3	TRBD1	-	CASSFGTGDITQYF	TGTGCCAGCAGTTTTGGGACAGGGGACATTACGCAGTATTTT
TRBV7-3	TRBJ2-3	TRBD2	once	CASSQGLADTQYF	TGTGCCAGCAGCCAAGGACTAGCAGATACGCAGTATTTT
TRBV27	TRBJ2-7	TRBD1	-	CASSLWGQGYYEQYF	TGTGCCAGCAGTTTATGGGGACAGGGTTACTACGAGCAGTACTTC
TRBV7-9	TRBJ2-5	TRBD1	-	CASSSGTGFETQYF	TGTGCCAGCAGTTCCGGGACAGGGTTTGAGACCCAGTACTTC
TRBV6-5	TRBJ2-7	-	-	CASSYSPRAYEQYF	TGTGCCAGCAGTTACTCGCCGAGGGCCTACGAGCAGTACTTC
TRBV19	TRBJ1-2	-	-	CASSMQVGNYGYTF	TGTGCCAGTAGTATGCAGGTGGGAAACTATGGCTACACCTTC
TRBV30	TRBJ2-7	-	-	CAWTPGQFGWEQYF	TGTGCCTGGACCCCCGGACAGTTTGGTTGGGAGCAGTACTTC
TRBV5-1	TRBJ2-7	TRBD1	-	CASSFPGQGGDEQYF	TGCGCCAGCAGCTTCCCGGGACAGGGAGGAGACGAGCAGTACTTC
TRBV7-9	TRBJ2-3	TRBD2	-	CASSSTSGRETDTQYF	TGTGCCAGCAGCTCTACTAGCGGGAGGGAGACAGATACGCAGTATTTT
TRBV14	TRBJ2-1	-	once	CASSPPLGLAYNEQFF	TGTGCCAGCAGCCCCCCCCTGGGGCTAGCCTACAATGAGCAGTTCTTC
TRBV7-6	TRBJ2-5	TRBD2	-	CASSPGLPFQETQYF	TGTGCCAGCAGCCCGGGACTACCGTTTCAAGAGACCCAGTACTTC
TRBV15	TRBJ1-1	-	-	CATSREGNQNTEAFF	TGTGCCACCAGCAGAGAGGGCAACCAAAACACTGAAGCTTTCTTT
TRBV4-3	TRBJ2-3	-	-	CASSQDRTLSTDTQYF	TGCGCCAGCAGCCAAGATCGAACACTTAGCACAGATACGCAGTATTTT
TRBV7-8	TRBJ2-7	-	few	CASSASYEQYF	TGTGCCAGCAGCGCTTCCTACGAGCAGTACTTC
TRBV7-9	TRBJ2-3	TRBD1	-	CASRFDGTGGIDTQYF	TGTGCCAGCCGATTTGACGGGACAGGGGGCATAGATACGCAGTATTTT
TRBV9	TRBJ2-2	-	-	CASSPVGDHGELFF	TGTGCCAGCAGCCCCGTAGGGGATCACGGGGAGCTGTTTTTT
TRBV9	TRBJ1-1	-	-	CASSEGTSGAFF	TGTGCCAGCAGCGAAGGGACATCGGGAGCTTTCTTT
TRBV2	TRBJ1-5	-	few	CASSGGNSNQPQHF	TGTGCCAGCAGTGGTGGGAATAGCAATCAGCCCCAGCATTTT
TRBV5-1	TRBJ2-1	-	-	CASSLAEGHEQFF	TGCGCCAGCAGCTTGGCCGAGGGCCATGAGCAGTTCTTC
TRBV18	TRBJ2-5	TRBD2	-	CASSQGLAGNQETQYF	TGTGCCAGCTCACAGGGACTAGCGGGGAACCAAGAGACCCAGTACTTC